This T cell receptor (beta chain) was identified in a study of T cells in narcolepsy. On the study more broadly: Enrolled donors included narcolepsy type 1 or type 2 patients and healthy controls. Regarding the study as a whole: Autoreactive clonotypes reportedly recurred in blood of same and different patients, not controls. No autoreactive T cell clone sequences appeared in some memory CD4+ repertoires.

The CDR3 contains 13 residues. Germline V gene data show CDR1 as MNHEY and CDR2 as SMNVEV (reference sequence). V was cut by 5 bases and J by 10 bases, with 17 bases left in between. This clone has only a few counts. The target antigen is unknown. Using immunoSEQ multiplex PCR, the repertoire was profiled, and TCRdb retains in-frame clones only, with some absent. The sample has over 25,000 clones, approximately 77% seen once. The chain combines TRBV27 with TRBJ1-1, with D possibly being TRBD1 (6 bases). This TCR derives from a human donor in good health. Sequenced: memory (CD45RA-) CD4+ T cells from blood. The CDR3 DNA sequence: TGTGCCAGCAGTCCAGTACGACAGGACGCAGCTTTCTTT. The encoded protein is CASSPVRQDAAFF.